A selection of T cell receptor beta chains follows, all from one sample in a study of a mutant IDH1 vaccine in newly diagnosed glioma. Sequencing used immunoSEQ multiplex PCR; TCRdb keeps in-frame clones, though not all of them. The top ten clones hold approximately 3.2% of a sample with around 32,000 clones, roughly 78% of them seen once. No cognate antigen is known for these TCRs. The starting material was PBMCs, obtained from a glioma patient whose treatment included an IDH1 peptide vaccine. All receptors derive from a man aged 35 to 55 with glioma. Some clones in this sample may be carry-over from other donors' samples. Both conserved end residues are trimmed from each CDR3.

J gene: TRBJ1-2; V gene: TRBV4-2; CDR3 protein: ASSHEGQGRYGYT
J gene: TRBJ1-5; V gene: TRBV2; CDR3 protein: ASRDRGYQPQH
J gene: TRBJ1-4; V gene: TRBV27; CDR3 protein: ASSSRGANEKLF
J gene: TRBJ1-2; V gene: TRBV20-1; CDR3 protein: SAVRDRWYT
J gene: TRBJ2-5; V gene: TRBV2; CDR3 protein: ASSGQGAMLVETQY
J gene: TRBJ2-3; V gene: TRBV5-1; CDR3 protein: ASSLGRDGTDTQY
J gene: TRBJ1-2; V gene: TRBV6-6; CDR3 protein: ASSGGPGYGYT
J gene: TRBJ2-5; V gene: TRBV13; CDR3 protein: ASSLRGTSGGSGETQY
J gene: TRBJ1-1; V gene: TRBV10-3; CDR3 protein: AISALQGSRNTEAF
J gene: TRBJ1-3; V gene: TRBV4-1; CDR3 protein: ASSQERLLNTIY
J gene: TRBJ1-5; V gene: TRBV28; CDR3 protein: ASSVQSKTWPQH
J gene: TRBJ1-2; V gene: TRBV30; CDR3 protein: ACLVQTQNYGYT
J gene: TRBJ2-7; V gene: TRBV19; CDR3 protein: ASSIDYEQY
J gene: TRBJ1-2; V gene: TRBV2; CDR3 protein: ASSFAGGYT
J gene: TRBJ2-3; V gene: TRBV29-1; CDR3 protein: STSDRGTSTDTQY
J gene: TRBJ2-3; V gene: TRBV10-1; CDR3 protein: ASRKGGDTDTQY
J gene: TRBJ1-4; V gene: TRBV7-9; CDR3 protein: ASSPPGQEDEKLF
J gene: TRBJ1-3; V gene: TRBV11-2; CDR3 protein: ASSSLDRTPNTIY
J gene: TRBJ1-1; V gene: TRBV5-1; CDR3 protein: ASSLDQVTEAF
J gene: TRBJ2-5; V gene: TRBV4-2; CDR3 protein: ASSLVGGVMETQY
J gene: TRBJ1-5; V gene: TRBV19; CDR3 protein: ASKRRDSPNQPQH
J gene: TRBJ1-6; V gene: TRBV30; CDR3 protein: AWGRDRINSPLH